These 17 T cell receptor beta chains share one sample of origin, sequenced in a study of blood T cell repertoires in COVID-19. Sequenced by immunoSEQ multiplex PCR; TCRdb stores in-frame clones only, minus some. The repertoire includes 310,000 or so clones, roughly 85% of them detected once, and 4.5% to 7% sits in the top ten. Sequencing input: PBMCs or T cells enriched from blood (not recorded which). Receptor source: a woman aged 25 to 39 who had recovered from COVID-19.

This chain links TRBV7-2 with TRBJ2-1; 10 bases match TRBD1. Germline values: CDR1 SGHTA, CDR2 FQGNSA. The CDR3 has 18 amino acids. J was trimmed by 3 bases and V by 4 bases; bases with no gene match: 12. The CDR3 nucleotides are TGTGCCAGCAGCTCACGTCCCGGGACAGGGGCTCTCTACAATGAGCAGTTCTTC. This codes for CASSSRPGTGALYNEQFF.

CDR3 region: CASSFLGAGNTIYF. CDR3 DNA sequence: TGTGCCAGCAGCTTCCTAGGGGCTGGAAACACCATATATTTT. The chain combines TRBV6-5 with TRBJ1-3, with D possibly being TRBD1 (5 bases). V shed 6 bases and J shed 2 bases, with 11 bases lying between them. The CDR3 is 14 amino acids. Germline V gene data show CDR1 as MNHEY and CDR2 as SVGAGI.

The gene calls are TRBV30 and TRBJ2-2, with a weak D call TRBD2 (5 bases). Per the germline V gene, CDR1 is GTSNPN and CDR2 is SVGIG (reference sequence). With 2 bases removed from V and 6 bases from J, the gap between germline ends came to 10 bases. The length of the CDR3 is 13 residues. As DNA, the CDR3 is TGTGCCTGGAGTTGGACTCCTCCCGGGGAGCTGTTTTTT. Translating gives CAWSWTPPGELFF.

This clone was seen once. This rearrangement joins TRBV7-6 to TRBJ2-2, with 8 nucleotides matching TRBD2. Germline trimming cut 5 bases from V and 4 bases from J; bases unmatched to any gene: 9. Germline V gives CDR1 SGHVS, CDR2 FNYEAQ. CDR3 size: 16 residues. The CDR3 DNA reads TGTGCCAGCAGCGCCCGTGGCGGGGGGTCCACCGGGGAGCTGTTTTTT. Translating it yields CASSARGGGSTGELFF. The variable domain in full, completed from reference TRBV7-6 and TRBJ2-2, reads GAGVSQSPRYKVTKRGQDVALRCDPISGHVSLYWYRQALGQGPEFLTYFNYEAQQDKSGLPNDRFSAERPEGSISTLTIQRTEQRDSAMYRCASSARGGGSTGELFFGEGSRLTVL.

The chain recombines TRBV6-2 or TRBV6-3 with TRBJ1-5; D uncertain. V dropped 3 bases and J dropped 6 bases, with 12 bases sitting between them. The length of the CDR3 is 14 residues. The germline V gene encodes CDR1 MNHEY and CDR2 SVGEGT. Written as DNA, the CDR3 is TGTGCCAGCAGTTATAACCCCGGGAGTCAGCCCCAGCATTTT. Its translation: CASSYNPGSQPQHF.

The chain couples TRBV27 to TRBJ2-7; D may be TRBD1 (6 bases). The germline gives CDR1 MNHEY, CDR2 SMNVEV (reference sequence). Deletions cut 6 bases from V and 2 bases from J, with 11 bases between. The CDR3 loop spans 13 amino acids. CDR3 residues: CASSWTVAYEQYF. As DNA, the CDR3 is TGTGCCAGCAGCTGGACAGTGGCCTACGAGCAGTACTTC.

V and J are TRBV27 and TRBJ1-1, with 8 nucleotides matching TRBD1. This CDR3 has 15 residues. With V trimmed by 2 bases and J by 1 base, 3 bases remained unmatched. Germline V gene data show CDR1 as MNHEY and CDR2 as SMNVEV (reference sequence). CDR3 sequence reads: CASSLRQGANTEAFF. In nucleotides, the CDR3 is TGTGCCAGCAGTTTACGGCAGGGGGCGAACACTGAAGCTTTCTTT.

The table lists this clone with a count of one. The V call is TRBV7-9, the J call TRBJ1-6; 7 bases match TRBD1. After removal of 7 bases from V and 6 bases from J, the junction contained 6 bases not matched to a gene. The length of the CDR3 is 14 residues. Germline assignment: CDR1 SEHNR and CDR2 FQNEAQ (reference sequence). The CDR3 spells CASIGQAINSPLHF. The CDR3 DNA follows: TGTGCCAGCATCGGACAGGCCATTAATTCACCCCTCCACTTT. The entire variable domain, with the rest obtained from reference TRBV7-9 and TRBJ1-6, is as follows: DTGVSQNPRHKITKRGQNVTFRCDPISEHNRLYWYRQTLGQGPEFLTYFQNEAQLEKSRLLSDRFSAERPKGSFSTLEIQRTEQGDSAMYLCASIGQAINSPLHFGNGTRLTVT.

This rearrangement joins TRBV6-5 to TRBJ1-5, with D possibly being TRBD1 (5 bases). Per germline, CDR1 MNHEY and CDR2 SVGAGI. With 10 bases removed from V and 4 bases from J, the gap between germline ends came to 14 bases. The CDR3 runs to 13 residues. The CDR3 protein is CATLQERNQPQHF. Written as DNA, the CDR3 is TGTGCCACGCTACAGGAAAGGAATCAGCCCCAGCATTTT.

The chain combines TRBV10-3 with TRBJ1-6; TRBD1 matches at 10 bases. The CDR3 sequence is 15 residues long. V was clipped by 3 bases and J by 10 bases; unmatched bases: 6. Germline V gene lookup returns CDR1 ENHRY and CDR2 SYGVKD. The CDR3 sequence: CAISDSGTGDSPLHF. DNA of the CDR3: TGTGCCATCAGTGACTCCGGGACAGGGGACTCACCCCTCCACTTT.

Turning to this clone: At one end the junction does not follow the germline gene, possibly because of a read error. The rearrangement links TRBV30 to TRBJ1-1; D gene ambiguous. This CDR3 is 10 amino acids long. Germline assignment: CDR1 GTSNPN and CDR2 SVGIG (reference sequence). The CDR3 loop is CAWSAPGPLF. CDR3 DNA sequence: TGTGCCTGGAGTGCCCCTGGGCCATTATTT.

The J gene is TRBJ1-4, the V gene TRBV14, with TRBD1 identical over 8 bases. V was pared by 3 bases and J by 7 bases, with 7 bases of the junction left unmatched. Germline V CDR1 and CDR2: SGHDN, FVKESK. This CDR3 has 15 amino acids. CDR3 sequence reads: CASSQERGQAEKLFF. As DNA, the CDR3 is TGTGCCAGCAGCCAGGAGAGGGGACAGGCTGAAAAACTGTTTTTT.

The genes are TRBV2 and TRBJ1-4, with 9 bases fitting TRBD1. J was trimmed by 11 bases and V by 6 bases; bases with no gene match: 10. The CDR3 extends over 14 amino acids. Germline CDR1 is SNHLY and CDR2 is FYNNEI. The CDR3 loop reads CASRETGGLGKLFF. The CDR3 DNA reads as TGTGCCAGCAGAGAAACAGGGGGCTTAGGGAAACTGTTTTTT.

The chain joins TRBV11-3 to TRBJ2-7, with 7 bases matching TRBD1. The germline gives CDR1 SGHNT, CDR2 YENEEA. This CDR3 is 15 amino acids long. V was pared by 5 bases and J by 2 bases, with 9 bases of the junction left unmatched. The CDR3: CASSPGQVGTYEQYF. For the CDR3, the DNA is TGTGCCAGCAGCCCCGGACAGGTCGGAACCTACGAGCAGTACTTC.

CDR3 DNA: TGTGCCAGCAGCCCAGCGGGGGATCCCTATAATTCACCCCTCCACTTT. Translating gives CASSPAGDPYNSPLHF. The V call is TRBV7-9, the J call TRBJ1-6; D is possibly TRBD1 (5 bases). The CDR3 loop spans 16 amino acids. From germline, CDR1 is SEHNR and CDR2 FQNEAQ (reference sequence). The V end lost 5 bases, the J end lost 2 bases, and 13 bases lay between the germline ends.

V is TRBV19 and J is TRBJ1-1; maybe TRBD1 (6 bases). The germline gives CDR1 LNHDA, CDR2 SQIVND (reference sequence). Trimming pared 3 bases from V and 4 bases from J, leaving 12 bases between. The CDR3 spans 14 residues. Here the CDR3 DNA reads TGTGCCAGTAGTATTCGGGGGGCGGGCACTGAAGCTTTCTTT. This gives the protein CASSIRGAGTEAFF.

V gene TRBV7-2 combines with J gene TRBJ1-2, with TRBD1 as a possible D gene (6 bases). Per the germline V gene, CDR1 is SGHTA and CDR2 is FQGNSA. Trimming cost V 3 bases and J 5 bases, with 10 bases left between them. This CDR3 spans 13 amino acids. For the CDR3, the DNA is TGTGCCAGCAGCTTGACAGGTCCATATGGCTACACCTTC. Amino acid sequence: CASSLTGPYGYTF.